Shown below are 21 T cell receptor beta chains from a single sample sequenced in a study of identical twins. TCRdb recomputed calls from the 5' RACE reads with MiXCR, one row per CDR3 protein. The sample shows about 700,000 distinct CDR3 sequences, 8.5% to 9.5% of them seen only once. The data were also submitted as part of a second study, on yellow fever vaccine responses in identical twins.

The material sequenced was PBMCs. The source is a woman aged 18-29 years in good health.

In its sample, this clonotype was seen a few times. The rearrangement links TRBV27 to TRBJ2-7; 8 bases align to TRBD2. CDR1 is MNHEY, CDR2 SMNVEV, per germline (reference sequence). The CDR3 is made up of 16 amino acids. Germline trimming cut 5 bases from V and 2 bases from J; bases unmatched to any gene: 11. CDR3 bases: TGTGCCAGCAGTCCCTCCCCAGCGGGAGCCGCCTACGAGCAGTACTTC. It yields the protein CASSPSPAGAAYEQYF.

This chain joins TRBV6-1 and TRBJ2-5; no clear D gene. Looked up from germline, CDR1 is MNHNS and CDR2 is SASEGT. This CDR3 has 15 amino acids. Trimming cost V 5 bases and J 1 base, with 14 bases left between them. In DNA form, the CDR3 reads TGTGCCAGCAGTCAATGGGCGTCCTTCCAAGAGACCCAGTACTTC. Amino acids: CASSQWASFQETQYF.

This clonotype was observed many times. The chain uses TRBV20-1 and TRBJ2-3; maybe TRBD1 (6 bases). This CDR3 region has 16 residues. V lost 6 bases and J lost 1, with 20 bases in between. Germline CDR1 and CDR2: DFQATT and SNEGSKA (reference sequence). In nucleotides, the CDR3 is TGCAGTGCGAGACCAGGGGAGATGGGTCGCACAGATACGCAGTATTTT. It codes for CSARPGEMGRTDTQYF.

The table lists this clonotype with many counts. The chain employs TRBV15 and TRBJ2-1, with 9 bases aligning to TRBD1. Trimming removed 5 bases from V and 1 base from J; junction bases left unmatched: 12. Germline V gene data show CDR1 as LNHNV and CDR2 as YYDKDF (reference sequence). The CDR3 has 18 amino acids. For the CDR3, the DNA is TGTGCCACCAGCGGGGACCGGGACAGGGTTTATTCCTACAATGAGCAGTTCTTC. This gives the protein CATSGDRDRVYSYNEQFF.

In this sample, this clonotype turned up a few times. V usage is TRBV20-1 and J usage is TRBJ2-3; D ambiguous. The CDR3 has 12 residues. Germline V CDR1 and CDR2: DFQATT, SNEGSKA (reference sequence). V was shortened by 5 bases and J by 3 bases, with 9 bases between the two germline ends. The CDR3 DNA sequence: TGCAGTGCTCCTGGAAGGACAGATACGCAGTATTTT. It specifies CSAPGRTDTQYF.

The table lists this clonotype with many counts. The chain has TRBV7-9 and TRBJ2-7, with D hard to call. The CDR3 covers 12 residues. Germline V gene data show CDR1 as SEHNR and CDR2 as FQNEAQ (reference sequence). V shed 2 bases and J shed 3 bases, with 5 bases lying between them. This chain's CDR3 is CASSLRVYEQYF. For the CDR3, the DNA is TGTGCCAGCAGCTTACGGGTCTACGAGCAGTACTTC.

V gene TRBV6-2 or TRBV6-3 combines with J gene TRBJ2-2; TRBD2 agrees at 8 bases. The V segment lost 2 bases and the J segment 2 bases; nucleotides outside the gene matches: 7. CDR1 is MNHEY, CDR2 SVGEGT, per germline. The CDR3 totals 17 residues. Here the CDR3 reads CASSYPQLADNTGELFF. The CDR3 bases are TGTGCCAGCAGTTACCCCCAACTAGCGGACAACACCGGGGAGCTGTTTTTT.

The chain combines TRBV11-2 with TRBJ2-5, with D tentatively TRBD1 (5 bases). This CDR3 region has 15 residues. CDR1 and CDR2 from the germline V gene are SGHAT and FQNNGV. V gave up 5 bases and J gave up 5 bases, with 18 bases separating them. The CDR3 spells CASSPGDSLTETQYF. Here the CDR3 DNA reads TGTGCCAGCAGCCCTGGTGACAGCCTCACGGAGACCCAGTACTTC. The variable domain in full, completed from reference TRBV11-2 and TRBJ2-5, reads EAGVAQSPRYKIIEKRQSVAFWCNPISGHATLYWYQQILGQGPKLLIQFQNNGVVDDSQLPKDRFSAERLKGVDSTLKIQPAKLEDSAVYLCASSPGDSLTETQYFGPGTRLLVL.

The rearrangement links TRBV20-1 to TRBJ2-3; no clear D. Trimming removed 3 bases at V and 0 bases at J, with 13 bases between. CDR3 length equals 15 residues. CDR1 is DFQATT, CDR2 SNEGSKA, per germline (reference sequence). In DNA form, the CDR3 reads TGCAGTGCTAGGGCGGCGACATCTAGCACAGATACGCAGTATTTT. Translating gives CSARAATSSTDTQYF.

The chain couples TRBV20-1 to TRBJ2-1; 7 positions agree with TRBD2. Germline V gives CDR1 DFQATT, CDR2 SNEGSKA (reference sequence). This CDR3 spans 14 amino acids. The V segment lost 3 bases and the J segment 10 bases; nucleotides outside the gene matches: 12. Here the CDR3 reads CSASFPGGRREQFF. CDR3 DNA sequence: TGCAGTGCTAGCTTCCCGGGGGGTAGGCGAGAGCAGTTCTTC.

This clonotype was found many times. The chain employs TRBV7-2 and TRBJ2-5; 8 nucleotides match TRBD2. The CDR3 is 14 amino acids. V was pared by 5 bases and J by 3 bases, with 5 bases of the junction left unmatched. Germline CDR1 and CDR2: SGHTA and FQGNSA. Here the CDR3 reads CASSTPGLEETQYF. The CDR3 nucleotides are TGTGCCAGCAGCACGCCGGGACTAGAAGAGACCCAGTACTTC.

This clonotype was found many times. This chain uses TRBV9 with TRBJ1-1; 7 bases are a match to TRBD1. This CDR3 region has 15 residues. Germline-derived CDR1 and CDR2 are SGDLS and YYNGEE. Trimming at V came to 4 bases and at J to 1 base, leaving 7 bases not matched to a gene. The CDR3 loop is CASSLRQGGNTEAFF. CDR3 DNA: TGTGCCAGCAGCTTAAGACAGGGAGGGAACACTGAAGCTTTCTTT.

Ten or more counts support this clonotype. The genes are TRBV12-3 or TRBV12-4 and TRBJ2-1; 10 bases agree with TRBD2. J lost 8 bases, V lost 6 bases, and 16 bases had no gene match. The CDR3 sequence is 17 residues long. The CDR3 loop reads CASSSYLPGLAIDEQFF. CDR3 coding DNA: TGTGCCAGCAGCTCTTATCTCCCGGGACTAGCGATTGATGAGCAGTTCTTC.

This clonotype has just a few counts. V and J are TRBV7-3 and TRBJ2-1; D is uncertain. From germline, CDR1 is SGHTA and CDR2 FQGTGA. The V end lost 2 bases, the J end lost 0 bases, and 8 bases lay between the germline ends. This CDR3 spans 15 amino acids. CDR3 residues: CASSLGHSSYNEQFF. The CDR3, as DNA: TGTGCCAGCAGCTTAGGCCACAGCTCCTACAATGAGCAGTTCTTC.

This clonotype was seen repeatedly, ten times or more. The CDR3, as DNA: TGTGCCAGCAGTTACCCCCGACAGGGCACAGATACGCAGTATTTT. This encodes CASSYPRQGTDTQYF. This chain links TRBV6-5 with TRBJ2-3; D may be TRBD1 (6 bases). This CDR3 has 15 amino acids. V dropped 2 bases and J dropped 1 base, with 10 bases sitting between them. Germline V gene data show CDR1 as MNHEY and CDR2 as SVGAGI.

This clonotype was counted ten times or more. The chain has TRBV2 and TRBJ2-5; no clear D. The CDR3 covers 13 residues. Trimming cost V 3 bases and J 5 bases, with 10 bases left between them. Germline lookup yields CDR1 SNHLY and CDR2 FYNNEI. CDR3 region: CASSDVFGETQYF. The CDR3 DNA follows: TGTGCCAGCAGTGACGTCTTTGGGGAGACCCAGTACTTC.

This clonotype was seen more than once but under ten times. The chain combines TRBV20-1 with TRBJ2-2; D unresolved. CDR1 is DFQATT, CDR2 SNEGSKA, per germline (reference sequence). The length of the CDR3 is 13 residues. Trimming cost V 3 bases and J 1 base, with 6 bases left between them. The CDR3 coding sequence is TGCAGTGCTAGCTGGCAGAACACCGGGGAGCTGTTTTTT. This sequence encodes CSASWQNTGELFF.

Ten or more counts support this clonotype. The chain couples TRBV2 to TRBJ2-5; maybe TRBD2 (5 bases). V was pared by 10 bases and J by 4 bases, with 22 bases between. The length of the CDR3 is 15 residues. The V gene's germline CDR1 is SNHLY and CDR2 FYNNEI. The chain's CDR3 is CATYPTTRSAETQYF. The CDR3 DNA reads TGTGCCACCTACCCGACTACGAGGTCAGCAGAGACCCAGTACTTC.

V usage is TRBV12-3 or TRBV12-4 and J usage is TRBJ2-7; 7 bases line up with TRBD2. Losses at the gene ends were 0 bases for V and 5 bases for J; bases not matched to a gene: 10. The CDR3 has 16 residues. CDR3 loop: CASSLATRGSVDEQYF. DNA for the CDR3: TGTGCCAGCAGTTTAGCGACTCGCGGGAGCGTCGACGAGCAGTACTTC.

This clonotype was counted many times. The V and J genes are TRBV28 and TRBJ2-7, with D hard to call. The length of the CDR3 is 14 residues. CDR1 is MDHEN, CDR2 SYDVKM, per germline. Between the trimmed V and J ends, which lost 6 bases and 6 bases, there was a span of 18 bases. In DNA form, the CDR3 reads TGTGCCAGCAGCCTTGCGGCCCGAGGATTCGAGCAGTACTTC. Its translation: CASSLAARGFEQYF.

The V call is TRBV21-1, the J call TRBJ2-7. TRBV21-1 counts as a pseudogene. The CDR3 totals 12 residues. The DNA for the CDR3 is TGTGCCAGCAGTAAAGGGAACAGCCTGCCGTACTTC. This encodes CASSKGNSLPYF.